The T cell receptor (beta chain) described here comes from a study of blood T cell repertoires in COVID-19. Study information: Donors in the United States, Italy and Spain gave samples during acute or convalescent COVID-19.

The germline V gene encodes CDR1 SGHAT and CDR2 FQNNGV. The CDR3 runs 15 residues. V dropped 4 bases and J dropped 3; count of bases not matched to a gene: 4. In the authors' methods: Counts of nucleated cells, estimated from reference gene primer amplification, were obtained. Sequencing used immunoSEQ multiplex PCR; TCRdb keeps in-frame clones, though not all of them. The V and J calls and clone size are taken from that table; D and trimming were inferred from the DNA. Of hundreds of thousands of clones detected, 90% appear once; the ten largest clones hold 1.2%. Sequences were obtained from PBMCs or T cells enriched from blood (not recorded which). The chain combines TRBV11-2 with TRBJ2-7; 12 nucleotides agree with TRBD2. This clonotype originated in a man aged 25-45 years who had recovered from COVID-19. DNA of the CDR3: TGTGCCAGCAGCTCTCTAGCGGGGGGGATCTACGAGCAGTACTTC. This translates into CASSSLAGGIYEQYF.